This TCR beta chain was documented in a study of T cells in Graves' hyperthyroidism and ophthalmopathy. Whole-study results and caveats: Ophthalmopathy was model-predicted a median about 6.7 months pre-onset. A 13 V-J signature model discriminated ophthalmopathy versus stable hyperthyroidism. Blood also showed most of the thyroid clonotypes that were expanded above 0.001.

A note on this clonotype: Antigen specificity is unknown.

Diagnosing involved the use of clinical symptoms, serum thyroxine and TRAb, thyroid ultrasound and orbital computed tomography. RNA transcripts provided the source from which TCR beta CDR3 regions were amplified. TCR CDR3 regions were first amplified by RT-PCR with HTBI primers. TCRdb redid the calling of the multiplex PCR reads with MiXCR, one entry per CDR3 protein. The data contain 650,000 to 800,000 distinct CDR3 sequences, roughly 45% of them singletons. Sequenced input: peripheral blood or thyroid tissue (not recorded which). This TCR derives from an adult man with Graves' disease, either hyperthyroidism or ophthalmopathy (not recorded which).

The CDR3 DNA sequence: TGCAGCGTCGGACAGGGAGAGATGAACACTGAAGCTTTCTTT. It encodes CSVGQGEMNTEAFF. The chain employs TRBV29-1 and TRBJ1-1, with 8 bases that match TRBD1. V was clipped by 6 bases and J by 0 bases; unmatched bases: 6. Germline V gives CDR1 SQVTM, CDR2 ANQGSEA. This CDR3 contains 14 residues.